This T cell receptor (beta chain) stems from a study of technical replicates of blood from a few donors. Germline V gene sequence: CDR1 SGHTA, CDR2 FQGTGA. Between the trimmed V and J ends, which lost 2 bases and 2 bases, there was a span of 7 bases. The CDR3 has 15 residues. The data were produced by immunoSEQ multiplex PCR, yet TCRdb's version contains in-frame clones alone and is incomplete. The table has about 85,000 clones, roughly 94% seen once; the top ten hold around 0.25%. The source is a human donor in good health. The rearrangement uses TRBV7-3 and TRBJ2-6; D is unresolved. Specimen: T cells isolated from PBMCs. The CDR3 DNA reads TGTGCCAGCAGCTTATTGGGCACTGGGGCCAACGTCCTGACTTTC. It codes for CASSLLGTGANVLTF.